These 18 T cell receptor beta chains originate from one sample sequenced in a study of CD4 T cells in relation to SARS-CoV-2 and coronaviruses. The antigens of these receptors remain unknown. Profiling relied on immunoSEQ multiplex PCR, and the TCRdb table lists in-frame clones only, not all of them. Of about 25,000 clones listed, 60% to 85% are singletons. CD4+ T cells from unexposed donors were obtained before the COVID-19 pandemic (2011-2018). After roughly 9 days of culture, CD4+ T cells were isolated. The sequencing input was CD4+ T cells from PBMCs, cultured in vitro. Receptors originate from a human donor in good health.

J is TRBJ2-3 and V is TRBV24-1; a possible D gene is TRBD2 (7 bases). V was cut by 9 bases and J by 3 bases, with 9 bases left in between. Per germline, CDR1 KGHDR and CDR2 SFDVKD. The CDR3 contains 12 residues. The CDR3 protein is CATAGATDTQYF. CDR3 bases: TGTGCCACCGCGGGGGCAACAGATACGCAGTATTTT.

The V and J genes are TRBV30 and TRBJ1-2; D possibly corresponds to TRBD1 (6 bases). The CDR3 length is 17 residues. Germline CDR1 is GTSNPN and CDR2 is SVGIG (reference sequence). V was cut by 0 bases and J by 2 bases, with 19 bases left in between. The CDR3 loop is CAWSVGAGARGNYGYTF. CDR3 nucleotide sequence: TGTGCCTGGAGTGTAGGAGCAGGGGCCCGCGGGAACTATGGCTACACCTTC.

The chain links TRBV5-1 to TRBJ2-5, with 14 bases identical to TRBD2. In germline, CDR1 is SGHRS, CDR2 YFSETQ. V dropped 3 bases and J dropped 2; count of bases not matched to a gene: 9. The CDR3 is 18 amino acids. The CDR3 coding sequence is TGCGCCAGCAGCTGGGGGACTAGCGGGGGTGTTGGGCAAGAGACCCAGTACTTC. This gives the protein CASSWGTSGGVGQETQYF.

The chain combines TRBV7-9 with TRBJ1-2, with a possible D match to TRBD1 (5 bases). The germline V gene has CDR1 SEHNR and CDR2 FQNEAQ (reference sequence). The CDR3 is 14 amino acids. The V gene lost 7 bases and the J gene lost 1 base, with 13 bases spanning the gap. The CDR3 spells CASTSVGVNYGYTF. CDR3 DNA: TGTGCCAGCACCTCGGTGGGGGTTAACTATGGCTACACCTTC.

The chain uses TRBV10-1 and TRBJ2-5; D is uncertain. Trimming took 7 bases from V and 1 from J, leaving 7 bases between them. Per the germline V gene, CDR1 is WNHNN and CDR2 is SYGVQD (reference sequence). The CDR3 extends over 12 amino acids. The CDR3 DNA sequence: TGCGCCAGCAAAGCGACCCAAGAGACCCAGTACTTC. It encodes CASKATQETQYF.

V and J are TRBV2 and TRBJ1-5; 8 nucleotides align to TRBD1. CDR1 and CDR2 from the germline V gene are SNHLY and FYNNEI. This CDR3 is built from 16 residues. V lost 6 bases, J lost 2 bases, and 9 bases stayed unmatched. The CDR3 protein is CASSPSRGLGNQPQHF. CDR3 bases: TGTGCCAGCAGCCCGAGCAGGGGGCTGGGCAATCAGCCCCAGCATTTT.

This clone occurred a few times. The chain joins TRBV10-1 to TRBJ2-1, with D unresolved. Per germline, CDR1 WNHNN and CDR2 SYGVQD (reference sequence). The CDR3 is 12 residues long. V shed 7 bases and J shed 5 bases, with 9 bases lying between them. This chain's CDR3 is CASKGGNNEQFF. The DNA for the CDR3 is TGCGCCAGCAAGGGCGGAAACAATGAGCAGTTCTTC.

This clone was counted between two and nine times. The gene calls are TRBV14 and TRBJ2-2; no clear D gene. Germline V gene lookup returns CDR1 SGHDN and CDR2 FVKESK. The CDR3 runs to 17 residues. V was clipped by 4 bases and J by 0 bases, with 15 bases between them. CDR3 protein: CASSRSTGLANTGELFF. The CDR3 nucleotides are TGTGCCAGCAGCCGCAGCACCGGTTTAGCGAACACCGGGGAGCTGTTTTTT.

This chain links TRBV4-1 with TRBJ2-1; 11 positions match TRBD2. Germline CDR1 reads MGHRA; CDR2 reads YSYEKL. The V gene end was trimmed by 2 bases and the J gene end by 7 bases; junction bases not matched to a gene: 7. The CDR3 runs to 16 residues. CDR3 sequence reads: CASSQLLAGGNNEQFF. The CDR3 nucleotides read TGCGCCAGCAGCCAACTCCTAGCGGGAGGTAATAATGAGCAGTTCTTC.

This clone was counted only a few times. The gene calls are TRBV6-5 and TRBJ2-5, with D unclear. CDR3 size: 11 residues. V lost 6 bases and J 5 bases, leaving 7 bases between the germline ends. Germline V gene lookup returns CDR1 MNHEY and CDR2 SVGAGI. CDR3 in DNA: TGTGCCAGCAGGGAGCTCGAGACCCAGTACTTC. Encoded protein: CASRELETQYF.

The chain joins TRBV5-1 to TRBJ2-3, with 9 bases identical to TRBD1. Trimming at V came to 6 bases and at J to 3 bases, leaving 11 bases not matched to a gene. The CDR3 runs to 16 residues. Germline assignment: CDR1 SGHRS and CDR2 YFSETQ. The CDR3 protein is CASMLGAGQGTDTQYF. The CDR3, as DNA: TGCGCCAGCATGCTTGGGGCCGGACAGGGGACAGATACGCAGTATTTT.

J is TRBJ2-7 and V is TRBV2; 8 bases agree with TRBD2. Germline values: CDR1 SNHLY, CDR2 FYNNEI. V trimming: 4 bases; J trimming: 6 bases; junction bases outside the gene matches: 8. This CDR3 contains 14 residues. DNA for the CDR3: TGTGCCAGCAGTGGGGCTAGCGGGCGTTCCGAGCAGTACTTC. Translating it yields CASSGASGRSEQYF.

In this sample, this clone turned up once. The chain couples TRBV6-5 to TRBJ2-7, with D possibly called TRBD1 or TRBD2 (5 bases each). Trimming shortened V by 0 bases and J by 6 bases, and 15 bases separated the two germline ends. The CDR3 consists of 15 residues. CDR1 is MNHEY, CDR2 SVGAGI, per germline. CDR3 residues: CASSYSRETVTEQYF. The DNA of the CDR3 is TGTGCCAGCAGTTACTCGAGGGAGACAGTTACCGAGCAGTACTTC.

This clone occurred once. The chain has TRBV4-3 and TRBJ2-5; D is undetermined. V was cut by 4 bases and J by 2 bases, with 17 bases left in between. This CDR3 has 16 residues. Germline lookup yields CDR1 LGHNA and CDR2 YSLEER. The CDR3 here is CASSRSPDGTQETQYF. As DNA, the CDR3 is TGCGCCAGCAGCCGTTCCCCGGACGGCACACAAGAGACCCAGTACTTC.

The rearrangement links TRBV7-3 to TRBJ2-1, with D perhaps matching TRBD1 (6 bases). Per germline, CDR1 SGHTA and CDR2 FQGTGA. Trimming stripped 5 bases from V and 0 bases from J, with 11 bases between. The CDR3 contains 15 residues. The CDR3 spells CASSIQGSSYNEQFF. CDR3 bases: TGTGCCAGCAGCATACAGGGAAGCTCCTACAATGAGCAGTTCTTC.

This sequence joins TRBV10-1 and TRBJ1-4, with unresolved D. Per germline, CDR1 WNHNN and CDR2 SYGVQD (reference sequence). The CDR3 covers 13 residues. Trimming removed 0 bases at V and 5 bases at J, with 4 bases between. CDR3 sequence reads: CASSESGNEKLFF. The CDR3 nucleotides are TGCGCCAGCAGTGAGTCCGGGAATGAAAAACTGTTTTTT.

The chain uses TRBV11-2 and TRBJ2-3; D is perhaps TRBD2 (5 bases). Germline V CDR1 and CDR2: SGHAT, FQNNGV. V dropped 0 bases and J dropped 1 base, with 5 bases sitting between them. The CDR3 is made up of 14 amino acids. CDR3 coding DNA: TGTGCCAGCAGCTTAGAGCGGGGCACAGATACGCAGTATTTT. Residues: CASSLERGTDTQYF.

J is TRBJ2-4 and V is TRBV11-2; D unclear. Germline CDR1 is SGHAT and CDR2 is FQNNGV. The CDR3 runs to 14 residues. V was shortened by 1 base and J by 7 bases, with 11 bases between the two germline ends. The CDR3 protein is CASSLGRGWNIQYF. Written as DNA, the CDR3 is TGTGCCAGCAGCTTAGGCCGCGGCTGGAACATTCAGTACTTC. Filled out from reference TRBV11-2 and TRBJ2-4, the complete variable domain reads EAGVAQSPRYKIIEKRQSVAFWCNPISGHATLYWYQQILGQGPKLLIQFQNNGVVDDSQLPKDRFSAERLKGVDSTLKIQPAKLEDSAVYLCASSLGRGWNIQYFGAGTRLSVL.